The present T cell receptor (beta chain) was sequenced within a study of blood T cell repertoires in COVID-19. Across the whole study: Whether acute or convalescent, the COVID-19 samples came from the United States, Italy and Spain. PBMCs, B-cell-depleted T cells, or T cells were the source of the cDNA or gDNA that made up the material.

V lost 8 bases, J lost 0 bases, and 4 bases stayed unmatched. This CDR3 has 14 residues. Germline loops: CDR1 SNHLY, CDR2 FYNNEI. Of note for this clone: The sample carries other DNA sequences with the same CDR3.

Per the authors' pipeline: It was from reference gene primer amplification that nucleated cell counts were estimated. This table comes from immunoSEQ multiplex PCR, and its TCRdb copy is limited to in-frame clones, with some not included. V and J calls and clone size follow that table, whereas D and trimming were derived from the DNA. The repertoire holds approximately 150,000 clones, with 70% to 90% as singletons. Sequencing was performed on peripheral blood. This sequence originates from a man aged 70 or older with active COVID-19. V and J are TRBV2 and TRBJ1-3; TRBD1 aligns across 7 bases. This CDR3 reads CASSRQGSGNTIYF. CDR3 in DNA: TGTGCCAGCTCTCGACAGGGCTCTGGAAACACCATATATTTT.